One sample yielded the 24 T cell receptor beta chains listed below, sequenced in a study of shared T cell receptors in the human thymus. Assay used: immunoSEQ multiplex PCR; TCRdb lists only in-frame clones, some missing. The sample contains 650,000 to 950,000 clones, roughly 85% of which appear only once. The sample was also reused in another study, on human thymus T cells.

Source material: thymocytes. The receptors were sampled from a girl under three years old with a congenital heart defect.

This clone was observed a few times. The V gene is TRBV2, the J gene TRBJ2-5; D remains ambiguous. The CDR3 consists of 11 residues. V was trimmed by 5 bases and J by 7 bases, leaving 8 bases between them. Per germline, CDR1 SNHLY and CDR2 FYNNEI. CDR3 in amino acids: CASSYVRTQYF. CDR3 coding DNA: TGTGCCAGCAGTTACGTTAGGACCCAGTACTTC.

As to this clone: Germline is not matched at one junction end, which may reflect a read error. This rearrangement joins TRBV2 to TRBJ2-4, with 7 bases identical to TRBD1. Germline V gene data show CDR1 as SNHLY and CDR2 as FYNNEI. The CDR3 covers 14 residues. Here the CDR3 DNA reads TGTGCCAGCACACCGGGGACAGCCGAAAACATTCAGTACTTC. This encodes CASTPGTAENIQYF.

This rearrangement joins TRBV29-1 to TRBJ1-5; a weak D match, TRBD1 (6 bases). The CDR3 has 15 residues. V was pared by 3 bases and J by 4 bases, with 16 bases between. The germline gives CDR1 SQVTM, CDR2 ANQGSEA. The CDR3 protein is CSVEMAGEGNQPQHF. The CDR3 DNA reads TGCAGCGTTGAGATGGCAGGGGAAGGGAATCAGCCCCAGCATTTT. The variable domain in full, completed from reference TRBV29-1 and TRBJ1-5, reads SAVISQKPSRDICQRGTSLTIQCQVDSQVTMMFWYRQQPGQSLTLIATANQGSEATYESGFVIDKFPISRPNLTFSTLTVSNMSPEDSSIYLCSVEMAGEGNQPQHFGDGTRLSIL.

V and J are TRBV6-5 and TRBJ2-5; D possibly corresponds to TRBD1 (6 bases). The CDR3 has 15 residues. CDR1 and CDR2 (germline): MNHEY, SVGAGI. V lost 1 base, J lost 5 bases, and 14 bases lay in between. Written as DNA, the CDR3 is TGTGCCAGCAGTTACTACAAACAGGGTATCGAGACCCAGTACTTC. This translates into CASSYYKQGIETQYF.

The chain employs TRBV5-1 and TRBJ1-1, with D perhaps matching TRBD1 (5 bases). V gave up 0 bases and J gave up 4 bases, with 13 bases separating them. The CDR3 sequence is 15 residues long. Germline V gene lookup returns CDR1 SGHRS and CDR2 YFSETQ. The CDR3 coding sequence is TGCGCCAGCAGCTTGGATCTTGAAACAGGCACTGAAGCTTTCTTT. As protein: CASSLDLETGTEAFF.

This chain connects TRBV2 to TRBJ2-7, with D possibly TRBD2 on 5 matching bases. This CDR3 is built from 21 residues. The germline V gene has CDR1 SNHLY and CDR2 FYNNEI. Trimming removed 0 bases at V and 5 bases at J, with 32 bases between. For the CDR3, the DNA is TGTGCCAGCAGTGAAGCGCGATGGAGGTTCGGTTTGGGCAGCCTGGACGACGAGCAGTACTTC. It translates to CASSEARWRFGLGSLDDEQYF.

The chain joins TRBV19 to TRBJ2-1, with 8 nucleotides matching TRBD1. Germline CDR1 LNHDA, CDR2 SQIVND (reference sequence). The CDR3 length is 15 residues. Trimming at V came to 4 bases and at J to 8 bases, leaving 10 bases not matched to a gene. The CDR3 is CASSTRDRIVDEQFF. The CDR3 coding sequence is TGTGCCAGTAGTACCAGGGACAGGATAGTCGATGAGCAGTTCTTC. The entire variable domain, with the rest obtained from reference TRBV19 and TRBJ2-1, is as follows: DGGITQSPKYLFRKEGQNVTLSCEQNLNHDAMYWYRQDPGQGLRLIYYSQIVNDFQKGDIAEGYSVSREKKESFPLTVTSAQKNPTAFYLCASSTRDRIVDEQFFGPGTRLTVL.

The chain couples TRBV2 to TRBJ1-4; TRBD1 might be the D (5 bases). Trimming shortened V by 0 bases and J by 8 bases, and 13 bases separated the two germline ends. CDR1 is SNHLY and CDR2 is FYNNEI in the germline V gene. The CDR3 spans 15 residues. The CDR3 protein is CASSEASQGGEKLFF. The CDR3 bases are TGTGCCAGCAGTGAAGCGTCCCAGGGAGGGGAAAAACTGTTTTTT.

The chain joins TRBV5-6 to TRBJ1-2; D is ambiguous. Trimming left V 0 bases short and J 1 base short, with 13 bases between. CDR3 length equals 16 residues. Germline CDR1 is SGHDT and CDR2 is YYEEEE. The CDR3 nucleotides are TGTGCCAGCAGCTTGGGCAGTCCCCCTAGTAACTATGGCTACACCTTC. Protein sequence: CASSLGSPPSNYGYTF.

This clone has only one observation. The chain links TRBV25-1 to TRBJ1-2; D unresolved. The CDR3 loop spans 12 amino acids. V lost 4 bases to trimming and J lost 8 bases, with 11 bases between them. Germline lookup yields CDR1 MGHDK and CDR2 SYGVNS. CDR3 protein: CASSAATGGYTF. The CDR3, as DNA: TGTGCCAGCAGTGCTGCAACGGGAGGCTACACCTTC.

V gene TRBV10-2 combines with J gene TRBJ2-1; 7 bases fit TRBD2. The germline V gene encodes CDR1 WSHSY and CDR2 SAAADI. The CDR3 contains 17 residues. The ends lost 0 bases at V and 5 bases at J; junction bases unmatched: 10. CDR3 bases: TGCGCCAGCAGTGAGTCGCGTTGCGCGGGGGATAACAATGAGCAGTTCTTC. As protein: CASSESRCAGDNNEQFF.

This chain connects TRBV27 to TRBJ2-1; D not resolved. V shed 5 bases and J shed 5 bases, with 19 bases lying between them. The V gene's germline CDR1 is MNHEY and CDR2 SMNVEV (reference sequence). The CDR3 runs to 16 residues. CDR3 sequence reads: CASSAPTYPLHNEQFF. CDR3 DNA: TGTGCCAGCAGTGCCCCAACTTACCCTCTTCACAATGAGCAGTTCTTC.

This chain joins TRBV30 and TRBJ1-5; D perhaps matches TRBD1 (6 bases). Trimming stripped 2 bases from V and 7 bases from J, with 12 bases between. The germline V gene has CDR1 GTSNPN and CDR2 SVGIG (reference sequence). The CDR3 extends over 13 amino acids. CDR3 in DNA: TGTGCCTGGAGTAAGGGGGAGGGACAGCCCCAGCATTTT. Translated: CAWSKGEGQPQHF.

This clone showed up just a few times. The chain recombines TRBV4-1 with TRBJ2-1; 9 positions match TRBD1. V lost 3 bases, J lost 0 bases, and 9 bases stayed unmatched. From germline, CDR1 is MGHRA and CDR2 YSYEKL. This CDR3 region has 18 residues. CDR3 in amino acids: CASSHQLGQGSSYNEQFF. CDR3 DNA sequence: TGCGCCAGCAGCCATCAATTAGGACAGGGGAGCTCCTACAATGAGCAGTTCTTC.

V and J are TRBV10-3 and TRBJ1-2; 8 nucleotides line up with TRBD1. CDR3 size: 13 residues. Germline lookup yields CDR1 ENHRY and CDR2 SYGVKD. Trimming cost V 7 bases and J 7 bases; bases outside gene matches: 8. This chain's CDR3 is CAIKKDREGGYTF. CDR3 coding DNA: TGTGCCATCAAGAAGGACAGGGAAGGTGGCTACACCTTC.

The chain couples TRBV27 to TRBJ1-1; 9 bases map to TRBD1. V lost 6 bases and J lost 3; bases outside the gene matches: 8. Germline CDR1 reads MNHEY; CDR2 reads SMNVEV (reference sequence). The CDR3 runs to 15 residues. The CDR3 here is CASRRQGVMDTEAFF. The CDR3 DNA reads as TGTGCCAGCAGAAGACAGGGGGTAATGGACACTGAAGCTTTCTTT.

The rearrangement links TRBV5-1 to TRBJ1-1, with D perhaps matching TRBD1 (5 bases). Trimming removed 4 bases at V and 4 bases at J, with 14 bases between. From germline, CDR1 is SGHRS and CDR2 YFSETQ. The CDR3 extends over 14 amino acids. The chain's CDR3 is CASSPRDESTEAFF. Written as DNA, the CDR3 is TGCGCCAGCAGCCCCAGGGATGAGAGCACTGAAGCTTTCTTT.

The V gene is TRBV7-8, the J gene TRBJ1-1; possible D gene TRBD1, 5 bases. This CDR3 region has 18 residues. Germline V gene sequence: CDR1 SGHVS, CDR2 FQNEAQ. The germline V and J ends were trimmed by 3 bases and 1 base, with 21 bases remaining between them. Written as DNA, the CDR3 is TGTGCCAGCAGCTTGCCCAGGGTGAGCCCACCCTGGAACACTGAAGCTTTCTTT. Translation gives CASSLPRVSPPWNTEAFF.

This sequence joins TRBV5-6 and TRBJ2-5; D might be TRBD1 (6 bases). The CDR3 consists of 15 residues. V was clipped by 0 bases and J by 3 bases, with 12 bases between them. Germline-derived CDR1 and CDR2 are SGHDT and YYEEEE. The DNA of the CDR3 is TGTGCCAGCAGCTTGGCCTCGGCAGGGGAAGAGACCCAGTACTTC. Translating gives CASSLASAGEETQYF.

This chain links TRBV6-7 with TRBJ2-5, with D uncertain. TRBV6-7 is filed as an ORF, its function uncertain. The CDR3 loop spans 14 amino acids. The V and J ends lost 7 bases and 5 bases respectively, with 17 bases between them. CDR3 coding DNA: TGTGCCAGCATCATCAACAGCACATTCGAGACCCAGTACTTC. Translating gives CASIINSTFETQYF.

The chain has TRBV2 and TRBJ1-1; D remains ambiguous. The length of the CDR3 is 15 residues. The germline gives CDR1 SNHLY, CDR2 FYNNEI. V lost 0 bases, J lost 8 bases, and 16 bases lay in between. CDR3: CASSEASLLAEEAFF. The CDR3 coding sequence is TGTGCCAGCAGTGAAGCAAGCCTATTAGCAGAAGAAGCTTTCTTT.

The V and J genes are TRBV5-6 and TRBJ1-3; D not resolved. The CDR3 consists of 12 residues. Germline V gene sequence: CDR1 SGHDT, CDR2 YYEEEE. The V and J ends lost 4 bases and 9 bases respectively, with 11 bases between them. The CDR3: CASSPSGGTIYF. Here the CDR3 DNA reads TGTGCCAGCAGCCCCTCCGGTGGCACCATATATTTT.

The V gene is TRBV18, the J gene TRBJ1-1; 7 positions agree with TRBD1. The CDR3 covers 15 residues. The J segment lost 0 bases and the V segment lost 5 bases, leaving 6 bases of the junction unmatched. Germline lookup yields CDR1 KGHSH and CDR2 LQKENI. The CDR3 nucleotides are TGTGCCAGCTCATCCGGACAGGCCATGAACACTGAAGCTTTCTTT. Encoded protein: CASSSGQAMNTEAFF.

On this clone itself: The junction does not match germline at one end; this may be a read error. The chain combines TRBV5-8 with TRBJ2-5; 7 bases agree with TRBD1. Germline V lookup: CDR1 SGHTS, CDR2 YDEGEE. The CDR3 totals 16 residues. In DNA form, the CDR3 reads TGTGCCAGCAGCCTGGCACCCGGGACAGACCAGGAGACCCAGTACTTC. It translates to CASSLAPGTDQETQYF. Based on the CDR3 plus reference TRBV5-8 and TRBJ2-5, the full variable domain is EAGVTQSPTHLIKTRGQQATLRCSPISGHTSVYWYQQALGLGLQFLLWYDEGEERNRGNFPPRFSGRQFPNYSSELNVNALELEDSALYLCASSLAPGTDQETQYFGPGTRLLVL.